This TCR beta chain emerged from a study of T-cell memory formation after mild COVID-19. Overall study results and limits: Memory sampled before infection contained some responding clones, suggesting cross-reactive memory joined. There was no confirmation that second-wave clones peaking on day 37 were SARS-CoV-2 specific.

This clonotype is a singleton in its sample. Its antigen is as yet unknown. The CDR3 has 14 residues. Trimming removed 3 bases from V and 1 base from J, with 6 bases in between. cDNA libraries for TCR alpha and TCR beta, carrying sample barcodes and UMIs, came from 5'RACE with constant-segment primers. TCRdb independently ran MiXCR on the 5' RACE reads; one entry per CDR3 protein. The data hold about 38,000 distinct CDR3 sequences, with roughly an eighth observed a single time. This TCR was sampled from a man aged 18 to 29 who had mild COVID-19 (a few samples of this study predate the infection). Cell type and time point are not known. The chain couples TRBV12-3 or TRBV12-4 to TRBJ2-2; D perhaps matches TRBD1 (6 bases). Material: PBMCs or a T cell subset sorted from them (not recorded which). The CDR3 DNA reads TGTGCCAGCAGTTTGGGACAGAACACCGGGGAGCTGTTTTTT. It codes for CASSLGQNTGELFF.